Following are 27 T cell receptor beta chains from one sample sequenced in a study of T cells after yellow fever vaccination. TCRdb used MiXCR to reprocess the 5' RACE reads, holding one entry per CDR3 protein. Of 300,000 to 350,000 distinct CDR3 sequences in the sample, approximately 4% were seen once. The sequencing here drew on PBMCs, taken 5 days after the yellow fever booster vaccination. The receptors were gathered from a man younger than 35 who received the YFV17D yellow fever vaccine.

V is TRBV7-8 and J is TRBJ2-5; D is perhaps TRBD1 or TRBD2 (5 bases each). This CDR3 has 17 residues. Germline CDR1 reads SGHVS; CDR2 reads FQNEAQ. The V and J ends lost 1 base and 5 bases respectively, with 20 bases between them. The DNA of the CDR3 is TGTGCCAGCAGCTTAGGTCGGGGCGGAGCGCCGGGGGAGACCCAGTACTTC. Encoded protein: CASSLGRGGAPGETQYF.

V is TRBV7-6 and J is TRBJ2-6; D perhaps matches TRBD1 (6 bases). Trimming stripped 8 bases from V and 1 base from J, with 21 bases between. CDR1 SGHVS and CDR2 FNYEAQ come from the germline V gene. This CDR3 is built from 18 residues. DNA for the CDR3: TGTGCCAGCGGAAAACAGGGAGTTGGGTCTTCTGGGGCCAACGTCCTGACTTTC. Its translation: CASGKQGVGSSGANVLTF. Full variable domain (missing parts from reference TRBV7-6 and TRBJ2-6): GAGVSQSPRYKVTKRGQDVALRCDPISGHVSLYWYRQALGQGPEFLTYFNYEAQQDKSGLPNDRFSAERPEGSISTLTIQRTEQRDSAMYRCASGKQGVGSSGANVLTFGAGSRLTVL.

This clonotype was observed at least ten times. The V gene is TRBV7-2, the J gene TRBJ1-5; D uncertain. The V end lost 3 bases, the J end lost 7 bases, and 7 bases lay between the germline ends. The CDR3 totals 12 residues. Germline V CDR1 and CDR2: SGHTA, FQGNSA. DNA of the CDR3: TGTGCCAGCAGCTTTAACGGCCAGCCCCAGCATTTT. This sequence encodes CASSFNGQPQHF.

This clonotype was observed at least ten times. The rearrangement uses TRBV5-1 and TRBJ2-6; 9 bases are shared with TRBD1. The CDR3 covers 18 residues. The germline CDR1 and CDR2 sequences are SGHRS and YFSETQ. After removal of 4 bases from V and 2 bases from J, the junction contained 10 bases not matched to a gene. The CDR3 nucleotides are TGCGCCAGCAGCATCCCTACAGGGGGCGCGGCTGGGGCCAACGTCCTGACTTTC. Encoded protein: CASSIPTGGAAGANVLTF. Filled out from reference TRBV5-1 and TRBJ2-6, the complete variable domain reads KAGVTQTPRYLIKTRGQQVTLSCSPISGHRSVSWYQQTPGQGLQFLFEYFSETQRNKGNFPGRFSGRQFSNSRSEMNVSTLELGDSALYLCASSIPTGGAAGANVLTFGAGSRLTVL.

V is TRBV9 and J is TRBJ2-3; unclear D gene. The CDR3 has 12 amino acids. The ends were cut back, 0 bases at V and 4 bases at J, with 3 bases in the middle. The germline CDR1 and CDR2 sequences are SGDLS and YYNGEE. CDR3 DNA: TGTGCCAGCAGCGTAGGGGCAGATACGCAGTATTTT. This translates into CASSVGADTQYF.

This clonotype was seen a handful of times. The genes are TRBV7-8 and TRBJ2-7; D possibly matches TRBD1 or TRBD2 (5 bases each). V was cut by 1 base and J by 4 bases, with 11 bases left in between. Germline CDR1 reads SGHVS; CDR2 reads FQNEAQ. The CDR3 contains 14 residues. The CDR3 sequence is CASSLGGAAYEQYV. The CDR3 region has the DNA TGTGCCAGCAGCTTAGGAGGGGCGGCGTACGAGCAGTACGTC.

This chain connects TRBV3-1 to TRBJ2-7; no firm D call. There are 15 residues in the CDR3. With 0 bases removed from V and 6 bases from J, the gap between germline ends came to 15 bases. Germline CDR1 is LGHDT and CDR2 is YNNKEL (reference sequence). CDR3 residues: CASSQEKGPSSEQYF. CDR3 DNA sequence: TGTGCCAGCAGCCAAGAAAAAGGACCATCATCCGAGCAGTACTTC.

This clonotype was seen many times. The CDR3 DNA reads TGTGCCAGCAGCCAAGTATCCGGGACCCGACCCGGGGAGCTGTTTTTT. Its protein is CASSQVSGTRPGELFF. The chain carries TRBV4-2 and TRBJ2-2; D is possibly TRBD1 or TRBD2 (5 bases each). Germline V gene data show CDR1 as LGHNA and CDR2 as YNFKEQ. V lost 1 base and J 6 bases, leaving 15 bases between the germline ends. This CDR3 contains 16 residues.

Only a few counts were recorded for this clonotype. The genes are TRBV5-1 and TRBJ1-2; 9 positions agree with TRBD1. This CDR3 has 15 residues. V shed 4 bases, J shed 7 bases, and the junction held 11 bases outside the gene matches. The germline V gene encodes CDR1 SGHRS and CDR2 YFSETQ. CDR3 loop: CASSPGDRVPPGYTF. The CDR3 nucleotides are TGCGCCAGCAGCCCGGGGGACAGGGTGCCCCCTGGCTACACCTTC. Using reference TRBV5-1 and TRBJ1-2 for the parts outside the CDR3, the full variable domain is KAGVTQTPRYLIKTRGQQVTLSCSPISGHRSVSWYQQTPGQGLQFLFEYFSETQRNKGNFPGRFSGRQFSNSRSEMNVSTLELGDSALYLCASSPGDRVPPGYTFGSGTRLTVV.

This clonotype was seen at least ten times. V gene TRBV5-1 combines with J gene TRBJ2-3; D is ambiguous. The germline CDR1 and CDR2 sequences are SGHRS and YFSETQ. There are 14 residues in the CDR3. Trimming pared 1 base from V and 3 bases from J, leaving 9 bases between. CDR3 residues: CASSLKSLTDTQYF. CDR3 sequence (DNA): TGCGCCAGCAGCTTGAAGAGTTTAACAGATACGCAGTATTTT.

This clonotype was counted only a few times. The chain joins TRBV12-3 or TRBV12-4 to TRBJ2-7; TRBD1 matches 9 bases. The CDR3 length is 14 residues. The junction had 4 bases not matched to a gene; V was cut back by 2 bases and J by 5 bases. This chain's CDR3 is CASSLLQGANEQYF. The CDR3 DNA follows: TGTGCCAGCAGTTTACTACAGGGGGCTAACGAGCAGTACTTC.

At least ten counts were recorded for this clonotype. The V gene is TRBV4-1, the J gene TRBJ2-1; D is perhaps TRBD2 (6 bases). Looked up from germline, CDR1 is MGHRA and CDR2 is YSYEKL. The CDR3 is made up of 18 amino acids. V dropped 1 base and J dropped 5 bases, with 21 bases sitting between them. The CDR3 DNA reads TGCGCCAGCAGCCAAGGCCCACTAATTGGGGGGACCGACAATGAGCAGTTCTTC. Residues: CASSQGPLIGGTDNEQFF.

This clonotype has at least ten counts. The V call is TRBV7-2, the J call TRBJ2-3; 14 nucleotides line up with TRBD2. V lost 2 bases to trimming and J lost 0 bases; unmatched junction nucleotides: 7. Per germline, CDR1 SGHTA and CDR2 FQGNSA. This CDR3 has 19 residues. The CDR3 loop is CASSLPSGLAGDSTDTQYF. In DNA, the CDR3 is TGTGCCAGCAGCTTACCGTCGGGACTAGCGGGGGACAGCACAGATACGCAGTATTTT.

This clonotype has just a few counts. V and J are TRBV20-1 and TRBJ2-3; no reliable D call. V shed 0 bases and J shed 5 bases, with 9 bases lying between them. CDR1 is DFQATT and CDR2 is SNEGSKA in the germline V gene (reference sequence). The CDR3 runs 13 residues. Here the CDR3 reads CSAREILKDTQYF. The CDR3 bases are TGCAGTGCTAGAGAGATTTTAAAAGATACGCAGTATTTT.

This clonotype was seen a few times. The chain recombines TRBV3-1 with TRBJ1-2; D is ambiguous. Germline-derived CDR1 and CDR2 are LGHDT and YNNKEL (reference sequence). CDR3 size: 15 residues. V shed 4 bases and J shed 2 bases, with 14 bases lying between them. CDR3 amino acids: CASSPRLLLNYGYTF. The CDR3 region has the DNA TGTGCCAGCAGCCCACGACTGCTACTAAACTATGGCTACACCTTC.

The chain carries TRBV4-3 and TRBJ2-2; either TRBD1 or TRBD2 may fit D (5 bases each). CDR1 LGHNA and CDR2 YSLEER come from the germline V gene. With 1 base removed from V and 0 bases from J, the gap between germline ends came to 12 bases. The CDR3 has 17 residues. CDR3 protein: CASSQGHGTANTGELFF. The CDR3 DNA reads TGCGCCAGCAGCCAAGGCCATGGGACCGCGAACACCGGGGAGCTGTTTTTT.

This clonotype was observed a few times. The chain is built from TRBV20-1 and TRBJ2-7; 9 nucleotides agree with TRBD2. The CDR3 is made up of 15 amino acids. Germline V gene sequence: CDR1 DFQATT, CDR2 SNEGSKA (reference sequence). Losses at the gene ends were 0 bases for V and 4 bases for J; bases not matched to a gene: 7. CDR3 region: CSARDFSGGPYEQYF. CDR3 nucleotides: TGCAGTGCTAGAGACTTTAGCGGGGGCCCTTACGAGCAGTACTTC.

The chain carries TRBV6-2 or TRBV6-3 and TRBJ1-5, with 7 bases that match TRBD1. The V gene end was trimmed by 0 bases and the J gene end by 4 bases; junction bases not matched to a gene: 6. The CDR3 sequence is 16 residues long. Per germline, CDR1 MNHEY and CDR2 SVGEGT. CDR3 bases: TGTGCCAGCAGTTACTCGATTCAGGGGGGGAATCAGCCCCAGCATTTT. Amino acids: CASSYSIQGGNQPQHF.

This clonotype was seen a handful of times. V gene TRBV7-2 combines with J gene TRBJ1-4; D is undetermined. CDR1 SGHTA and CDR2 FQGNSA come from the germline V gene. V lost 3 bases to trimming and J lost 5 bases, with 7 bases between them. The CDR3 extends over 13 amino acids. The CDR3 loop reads CASSFRLNEKLFF. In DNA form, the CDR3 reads TGTGCCAGCAGCTTTAGGCTGAATGAAAAACTGTTTTTT.

CDR3: CASSVGPGVGNQPQHF. For the CDR3, the DNA is TGTGCCAGCAGCGTAGGGCCGGGGGTAGGCAATCAGCCCCAGCATTTT. The chain couples TRBV9 to TRBJ1-5; D may be TRBD1 (5 bases). Per germline, CDR1 SGDLS and CDR2 YYNGEE. V was clipped by 0 bases and J by 2 bases, with 12 bases between them. The CDR3 is made up of 16 amino acids.

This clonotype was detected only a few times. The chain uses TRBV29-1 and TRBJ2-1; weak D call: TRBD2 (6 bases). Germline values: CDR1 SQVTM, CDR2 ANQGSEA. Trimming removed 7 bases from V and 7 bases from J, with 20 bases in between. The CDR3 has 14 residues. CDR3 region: CSAWEEGGENEQFF. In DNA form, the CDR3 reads TGCAGCGCATGGGAGGAGGGTGGGGAGAATGAGCAGTTCTTC.

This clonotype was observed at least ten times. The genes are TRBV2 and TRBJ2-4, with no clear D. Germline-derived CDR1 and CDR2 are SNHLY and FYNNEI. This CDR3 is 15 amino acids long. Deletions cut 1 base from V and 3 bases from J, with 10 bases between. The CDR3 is CASSEGQVFKNIQYF. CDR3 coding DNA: TGTGCCAGCAGTGAAGGGCAGGTATTCAAAAACATTCAGTACTTC.

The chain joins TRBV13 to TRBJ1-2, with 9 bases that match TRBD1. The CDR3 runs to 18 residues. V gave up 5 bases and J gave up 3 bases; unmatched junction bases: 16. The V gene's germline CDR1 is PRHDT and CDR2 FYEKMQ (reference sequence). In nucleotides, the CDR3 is TGTGCCAGCAGCGATTTCCTCCTCACAGGGGGCGTCGACTATGGCTACACCTTC. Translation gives CASSDFLLTGGVDYGYTF.

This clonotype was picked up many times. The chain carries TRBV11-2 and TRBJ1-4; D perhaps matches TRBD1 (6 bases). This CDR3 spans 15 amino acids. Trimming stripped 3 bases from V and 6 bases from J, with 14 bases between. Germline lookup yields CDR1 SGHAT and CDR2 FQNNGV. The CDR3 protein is CASSFNNRVDEKLFF. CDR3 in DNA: TGTGCCAGCAGCTTTAATAACAGGGTGGATGAAAAACTGTTTTTT. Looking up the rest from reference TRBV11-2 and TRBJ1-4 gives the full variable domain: EAGVAQSPRYKIIEKRQSVAFWCNPISGHATLYWYQQILGQGPKLLIQFQNNGVVDDSQLPKDRFSAERLKGVDSTLKIQPAKLEDSAVYLCASSFNNRVDEKLFFGSGTQLSVL.

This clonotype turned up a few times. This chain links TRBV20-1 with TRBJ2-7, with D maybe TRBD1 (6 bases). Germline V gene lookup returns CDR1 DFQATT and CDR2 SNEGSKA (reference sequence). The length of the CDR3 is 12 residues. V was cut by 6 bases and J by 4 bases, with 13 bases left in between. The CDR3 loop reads CSAAIQGYEQYF. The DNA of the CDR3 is TGCAGTGCAGCGATACAGGGATACGAGCAGTACTTC.

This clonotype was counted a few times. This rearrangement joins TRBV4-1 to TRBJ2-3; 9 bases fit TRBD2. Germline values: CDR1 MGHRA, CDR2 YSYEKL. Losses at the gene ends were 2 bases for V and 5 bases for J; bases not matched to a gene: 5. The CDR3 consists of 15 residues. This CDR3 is CASSQTLAGRDTQYF. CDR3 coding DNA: TGCGCCAGCAGCCAAACCCTAGCGGGGAGAGATACGCAGTATTTT.

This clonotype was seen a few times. Written as DNA, the CDR3 is TGTGCCAGCAGACTACGGCCGGGACCCTACTCGGGAGAGACCCAGTACTTC. Its translation is CASRLRPGPYSGETQYF. The rearrangement joins TRBV6-5 to TRBJ2-5; D assignment may be TRBD1 or TRBD2 (5 bases each). V lost 6 bases to trimming and J lost 4 bases, with 24 bases between them. The germline V gene has CDR1 MNHEY and CDR2 SVGAGI. The CDR3 is made up of 17 amino acids.